The clone carrying this TCR beta chain appeared many times. Its specificity is not known. This specimen belongs to a study of Graves' ophthalmopathy and Graves' hyperthyroidism. Points from the study as a whole: Most thyroid-expanded clonotypes exceeding 0.001 frequency were also found in blood.

Each donor who had ophthalmopathy showed moderate-to-severe activity, a CAS of ≥3, a NOSPECS of ≥4, and a duration under 3 months. Patients were excluded if they had other autoimmune diseases or uncontrolled infections, and likewise if pregnancy or lactation applied. The germline CDR1 and CDR2 sequences are SGHTA and FQGNSA. The CDR3 extends over 13 amino acids. The ends lost 4 bases at V and 13 bases at J; junction bases unmatched: 13. Beta-chain TCR CDR3 regions were amplified from RNA transcripts. HTBI-primed RT-PCR formed the first round, and a multiplex PCR formed the second. Each CDR3 protein gets one entry after TCRdb re-called the multiplex PCR reads with MiXCR. The sample lists 360,000 or so distinct CDR3 sequences, about 17% seen once, with 1.6% in the top ten.

Sequenced material: peripheral blood. The chain joins TRBV7-2 to TRBJ2-7; the match to TRBD1 covers 7 bases. The receptor was derived from a woman aged 18-35 years with Graves' ophthalmopathy. The CDR3: CASSSLKGAGIYF. CDR3 nucleotides: TGTGCCAGCAGCTCCCTAAAGGGGGCAGGGATATACTTC. Supplemented by reference TRBV7-2 and TRBJ2-7, the full variable domain reads GAGVSQSPSNKVTEKGKDVELRCDPISGHTALYWYRQSLGQGLEFLIYFQGNSAPDKSGLPSDRFSAERTGGSVSTLTIQRTQQEDSAVYLCASSSLKGAGIYFGPGTRLTVT.